The table lists the clone carrying this TCR beta chain with a few counts. In germline, CDR1 is LNHDA, CDR2 SQIVND (reference sequence). The CDR3 has 16 amino acids. The trim removed 3 bases at V and 8 bases at J, leaving 10 bases unmatched. These data are taken from a study of blood T cell repertoires in COVID-19. TCRdb keeps only in-frame clones here, not all; method: immunoSEQ multiplex PCR. Here the sample spans 150,000 to 200,000 clones, 86% being singletons. Seattle's enrolled individuals joined amid active infection and were then monitored longitudinally. The TCR originated in a woman in her sixties with COVID-19, enrolled during active disease. Sample: peripheral blood. This sequence joins TRBV19 and TRBJ2-1, with 10 bases that match TRBD2. CDR3 sequence: CASSMRASGSFYEQFF. In DNA form, the CDR3 reads TGTGCCAGTAGTATGAGAGCTAGCGGGAGTTTCTATGAGCAGTTCTTC.